These T cell receptor beta chains were read from a single sample in a study of vaccination and CD4 T cells after COVID-19. Each CDR3 protein is one row after TCRdb ran MiXCR on the PCR reads. This table holds over 10,000 distinct CDR3 sequences, roughly 43% found once. For these TCRs, the target antigens are not known. The source material was CD4+ T cells from blood, cultured in vitro. The receptors shown here come from a human donor who had recovered from COVID-19. Each CDR3 is given with its conserved first and last residue. A D gene is named only where the DNA matches it firmly. Not every row has a clone size; where given, it reads once, few, many or a size class.

TRBV20-1	-	TRBJ1-3	-	CSAPSLLGNTIYF	TGCAGTGCTCCGAGTTTGCTTGGAAACACCATATATTTT
TRBV7-9	TRBD1	TRBJ2-4	-	CASSLGGLQGALTKNIQYF	TGTGCCAGCAGCTTAGGTGGGCTACAGGGGGCGCTAACCAAAAACATTCAGTACTTC
TRBV6-1	-	TRBJ2-5	-	CASSPGLKQETQYF	TGTGCCAGCAGCCCCGGACTCAAACAAGAGACCCAGTACTTC
TRBV7-2	-	TRBJ1-5	few	CASSTGGFQPQHF	TGTGCCAGCAGCACTGGGGGGTTTCAGCCCCAGCATTTT
TRBV6-1	TRBD2	TRBJ2-2	few	CASGVWRGSTGELFF	TGTGCCAGCGGCGTTTGGCGGGGGTCCACCGGGGAGCTGTTTTTT
TRBV27	TRBD1	TRBJ2-7	few	CASSLHPGTASYEQYF	TGTGCCAGCAGTTTGCATCCTGGGACAGCCTCCTACGAGCAGTACTTC
TRBV6-2/TRBV6-3	-	TRBJ2-3	few	CASSYSLRLAFSTDTQYF	TGTGCCAGCAGTTACTCCCTAAGGCTAGCGTTTAGCACAGATACGCAGTATTTT
TRBV7-8	TRBD2	TRBJ2-4	-	CASSWVTGTGAGGIKNIQYF	TGTGCCAGCAGCTGGGTGACAGGGACGGGTGCGGGAGGGATCAAAAACATTCAGTACTTC
TRBV25-1	-	TRBJ2-3	-	CASSEFRQAKGDTQYF	TGTGCCAGCAGTGAATTTCGGCAGGCGAAGGGAGATACGCAGTATTTT
TRBV27	TRBD1	TRBJ2-7	-	CASSSPGQGYEQYF	TGTGCCAGCAGTTCACCGGGACAGGGCTACGAGCAGTACTTC
TRBV19	-	TRBJ1-6	few	CASSQQVNSPLHF	TGTGCCAGTAGTCAACAGGTTAATTCACCCCTCCACTTT
TRBV27	-	TRBJ1-6	-	CASRTTQGKNSPLHF	TGTGCCAGCAGGACGACACAGGGAAAAAATTCACCCCTCCACTTT
TRBV30	-	TRBJ2-5	-	CAWRIRGAGETQYF	TGTGCCTGGAGAATCCGGGGCGCGGGAGAGACCCAGTACTTC
TRBV6-1	-	TRBJ1-2	few	CASSVGTSRSYGYTF	TGTGCCAGCAGTGTCGGGACAAGTCGGTCCTATGGCTACACCTTC
TRBV7-2	TRBD2	TRBJ2-7	-	CASSLGPSGRDYEQYF	TGTGCCAGCAGCTTAGGCCCTAGCGGACGGGACTACGAGCAGTACTTC
TRBV20-1	-	TRBJ1-3	-	CSARKDSAFQSSGNTIYF	TGCAGTGCTAGAAAGGACAGCGCCTTTCAGAGCTCTGGAAACACCATATATTTT
TRBV20-1	-	TRBJ2-7	-	CSATNFQQVTAYEQYF	TGCAGTGCTACTAACTTCCAACAGGTCACAGCCTACGAGCAGTACTTC
TRBV21-1	-	TRBJ1-2	few	CASSKRQELTYGYTF	TGTGCCAGCAGCAAAAGACAGGAACTTACCTATGGCTACACCTTC
TRBV10-1	TRBD2	TRBJ2-7	-	CASSDKREGYEQYF	TGCGCCAGCAGTGATAAGCGGGAGGGCTACGAGCAGTACTTC
TRBV6-1	-	TRBJ1-5	-	CASSPKGVRSNQPQHF	TGTGCCAGCAGTCCTAAGGGGGTAAGAAGCAATCAGCCCCAGCATTTT
TRBV7-2	-	TRBJ2-1	-	CASSGPRGYNEQFF	TGTGCCAGCTCAGGACCCCGGGGATACAATGAGCAGTTCTTC
TRBV6-1	TRBD1	TRBJ2-3	-	CASSEYWTGGFTQYF	TGTGCCAGCAGTGAATACTGGACAGGGGGGTTTACGCAGTATTTT
TRBV20-1	TRBD1	TRBJ2-2	-	CSARKQGTGELFF	TGCAGTGCTAGAAAACAGGGGACCGGGGAGCTGTTTTTT
TRBV6-5	-	TRBJ1-3	-	CASSYEGLSSGNTIYF	TGTGCCAGCAGTTACGAGGGGCTGAGCTCTGGAAACACCATATATTTT
TRBV5-1	-	TRBJ1-2	-	CASSFGVGYTF	TGCGCCAGCAGCTTTGGGGTCGGCTACACCTTC
TRBV10-2	-	TRBJ1-2	-	CASSANPTGTYGYTF	TGCGCCAGCAGTGCTAATCCGACCGGGACCTATGGCTACACCTTC
TRBV6-5	TRBD1	TRBJ1-5	few	CASSLQGTQPQHF	TGTGCCAGCAGTTTACAGGGGACTCAGCCCCAGCATTTT
TRBV12-3/TRBV12-4	-	TRBJ1-2	-	CASSFNRNYGYTF	TGTGCCAGCAGTTTTAACAGGAACTATGGCTACACCTTC
TRBV30	-	TRBJ2-1	few	CAWSGGGLPRLFF	TGTGCCTGGAGTGGAGGGGGACTCCCCCGCCTGTTCTTC
TRBV7-3	TRBD1	TRBJ1-1	-	CASSSSGTGGSTEAFF	TGTGCCAGCAGCTCGTCCGGGACAGGGGGGAGTACTGAAGCTTTCTTT
TRBV6-5	-	TRBJ1-1	-	CASGLRVGNTEAFF	TGTGCCAGCGGTTTGAGGGTCGGGAACACTGAAGCTTTCTTT
TRBV24-1	-	TRBJ1-5	few	CATSADRGNQPQHF	TGTGCCACCAGTGCTGATCGGGGAAATCAGCCCCAGCATTTT
TRBV4-1	-	TRBJ1-5	few	CASSQDRLNGELEGNQPQHF	TGCGCCAGCAGCCAAGATCGGCTTAACGGTGAACTAGAAGGCAATCAGCCCCAGCATTTT
TRBV6-1	-	TRBJ1-2	few	CASSARGEGDYGYTF	TGTGCCAGCAGTGCTCGGGGGGAGGGGGACTATGGCTACACCTTC